Presented here are 17 T cell receptor beta chains from one specimen sequenced in a study of T-cell reconstitution after alpha-beta-depleted transplantation in children. Molecular barcoding with unique molecular identifiers was used for the TCRbeta library. TCRdb ran MiXCR on the PCR reads and lists one entry per CDR3 protein. Of about 540,000 distinct CDR3 sequences listed, around 16% are singletons. Sequencing was performed on PBMCs from the stem cell graft donor, taken from the stem cell graft. These receptors were obtained from a human donor who donated a stem cell graft to a child with acute lymphoblastic leukemia.

This clonotype was counted a few times. J is TRBJ1-5 and V is TRBV6-1, with D perhaps TRBD1 (6 bases). The CDR3 length is 15 residues. V lost 5 bases, J lost 0 bases, and 11 bases lay in between. Germline CDR1 reads MNHNS; CDR2 reads SASEGT. CDR3 nucleotide sequence: TGTGCCAGCAGTCCCGGGACATCTAGCAATCAGCCCCAGCATTTT. This translates into CASSPGTSSNQPQHF.

This chain connects TRBV7-9 to TRBJ2-1; no firm D call. V was cut by 4 bases and J by 2 bases, with 9 bases left in between. Per germline, CDR1 SEHNR and CDR2 FQNEAQ (reference sequence). The CDR3 is 14 residues long. As DNA, the CDR3 is TGTGCCAGCAGCTCCCCAGACCCCTACAATGAGCAGTTCTTC. Protein product: CASSSPDPYNEQFF.

The chain links TRBV24-1 to TRBJ2-1, with D tentatively TRBD2 (5 bases). This CDR3 comprises 14 residues. Per the germline V gene, CDR1 is KGHDR and CDR2 is SFDVKD. V was clipped by 5 bases and J by 9 bases, with 16 bases between them. This CDR3 is CATSGGLGHLEQFF. The DNA of the CDR3 is TGTGCCACCAGTGGAGGGCTCGGGCATCTTGAGCAGTTCTTC.

This clonotype was picked up a small number of times. The CDR3 reads CASSLMGEEAFF. The CDR3 DNA reads TGTGCCAGCAGTTTGATGGGAGAAGAAGCTTTCTTT. The J gene is TRBJ1-1, the V gene TRBV27; D gene uncertain. This CDR3 contains 12 residues. V was pared by 3 bases and J by 8 bases, with 10 bases between. Germline loops: CDR1 MNHEY, CDR2 SMNVEV (reference sequence).

This clonotype occurred a few times. This chain uses TRBV12-3 or TRBV12-4 with TRBJ2-7, with D possibly being TRBD1 (6 bases). The V end lost 1 base, the J end lost 2 bases, and 9 bases lay between the germline ends. The CDR3 runs 14 residues. The CDR3 region has the DNA TGTGCCAGCAGTTTAGACAGGGTAACCTACGAGCAGTACTTC. Protein: CASSLDRVTYEQYF.

V usage is TRBV18 and J usage is TRBJ2-4; TRBD1 matches at 7 bases. CDR3 length equals 14 residues. Germline V CDR1 and CDR2: KGHSH, LQKENI. Trimming took 2 bases from V and 5 from J; bases not matched to a gene: 3. CDR3 sequence (DNA): TGTGCCAGCTCACCAGGGACAGACCAAAACATTCAGTACTTC. It translates to CASSPGTDQNIQYF.

The chain couples TRBV7-9 to TRBJ2-5; 7 bases match TRBD2. In germline, CDR1 is SEHNR, CDR2 FQNEAQ (reference sequence). The V segment lost 2 bases and the J segment 3 bases; nucleotides outside the gene matches: 9. The CDR3 loop spans 16 amino acids. CDR3 coding DNA: TGTGCCAGCAGCTTACCTAGCGGAGGGATTGAAGAGACCCAGTACTTC. Protein: CASSLPSGGIEETQYF.

This clonotype was picked up a small number of times. This chain uses TRBV5-1 with TRBJ2-1, with TRBD2 identical over 11 bases. Trimming cost V 3 bases and J 8 bases; bases outside gene matches: 7. Germline CDR1 is SGHRS and CDR2 is YFSETQ. The CDR3 totals 15 residues. CDR3 residues: CASSYGGLAGYEQFF. Written as DNA, the CDR3 is TGCGCCAGCAGCTACGGTGGACTAGCGGGCTATGAGCAGTTCTTC.

The table lists this clonotype with a few counts. The V and J genes are TRBV29-1 and TRBJ2-7; D is unclear. The germline CDR1 and CDR2 sequences are SQVTM and ANQGSEA. CDR3 length: 14 residues. Trimming removed 1 base from V and 0 bases from J, with 10 bases in between. For the CDR3, the DNA is TGCAGCGTTGAAGTAGCAGACTTCTCCTACGAGCAGTACTTC. Translated, it gives CSVEVADFSYEQYF.

The chain combines TRBV29-1 with TRBJ2-7, with 11 bases that match TRBD2. The V gene's germline CDR1 is SQVTM and CDR2 ANQGSEA. CDR3 size: 17 residues. J gave up 2 bases and V 6 bases, and 15 bases lay outside the gene matches. In DNA, the CDR3 is TGCAGCGTCCTGGGGGGACTAGCGGAAGAAAACCCCTACGAGCAGTACTTC. Its protein product is CSVLGGLAEENPYEQYF.

In this sample, this clonotype turned up a few times. The CDR3 reads CASSPLFLAGGQETQYF. As DNA, the CDR3 is TGTGCCAGCTCACCACTGTTTTTGGCGGGAGGACAAGAGACCCAGTACTTC. The rearrangement uses TRBV18 and TRBJ2-5, with 8 bases fitting TRBD2. Trimming removed 1 base from V and 2 bases from J; junction bases left unmatched: 9. The CDR3 runs 17 residues. Germline CDR1 is KGHSH and CDR2 is LQKENI.

CDR3 in amino acids: CASSYDWGPWGEQFF. For the CDR3, the DNA is TGTGCCAGCAGTTACGATTGGGGGCCGTGGGGTGAGCAGTTCTTC. The chain is built from TRBV6-5 and TRBJ2-1, with D perhaps matching TRBD1 (6 bases). Germline V gene sequence: CDR1 MNHEY, CDR2 SVGAGI. The CDR3 loop spans 15 amino acids. Trimming pared 2 bases from V and 9 bases from J, leaving 17 bases between.

The gene calls are TRBV18 and TRBJ2-7; D unclear. Germline V gene data show CDR1 as KGHSH and CDR2 as LQKENI. The V gene lost 6 bases and the J gene lost 4 bases, with 13 bases spanning the gap. The CDR3 has 13 amino acids. CDR3 protein: CASSPAENYEQYF. As DNA, the CDR3 is TGTGCCAGCTCCCCGGCGGAGAATTACGAGCAGTACTTC.

V is TRBV6-6 and J is TRBJ1-5; a weak D match, TRBD1 (5 bases). CDR1 and CDR2 from the germline V gene are MNHNY and SVGAGI (reference sequence). CDR3 length: 11 amino acids. V was cut by 4 bases and J by 14 bases, with 12 bases left in between. This chain's CDR3 is CASSSDKVKHF. CDR3 sequence (DNA): TGTGCCAGCAGTTCGGACAAGGTGAAGCATTTT.

The V call is TRBV27, the J call TRBJ1-3; 8 nucleotides align to TRBD1. The CDR3 contains 15 residues. Trimming at V came to 5 bases and at J to 4 bases, leaving 7 bases not matched to a gene. The V gene's germline CDR1 is MNHEY and CDR2 SMNVEV (reference sequence). CDR3 loop: CASSNTGGSGNTIYF. In nucleotides, the CDR3 is TGTGCCAGCAGTAATACAGGGGGGTCAGGAAACACCATATATTTT.

This clonotype was counted a few times. The chain links TRBV3-1 to TRBJ1-2; no clear D. This CDR3 contains 14 residues. Germline V gene lookup returns CDR1 LGHDT and CDR2 YNNKEL (reference sequence). The V end was cut by 0 bases, the J end by 2 bases, with 7 bases between. The CDR3 nucleotides are TGTGCCAGCAGCCAAGATAGCAGGAACTATGGCTACACCTTC. It encodes CASSQDSRNYGYTF.

The chain uses TRBV15 and TRBJ2-1, with TRBD2 matching over 13 bases. The CDR3 contains 16 residues. The J segment lost 7 bases and the V segment lost 5 bases, leaving 8 bases of the junction unmatched. The germline gives CDR1 LNHNV, CDR2 YYDKDF (reference sequence). Here the CDR3 DNA reads TGTGCCACCAGCTTCTCTCGACTAGCGGGAGGAAATGAGCAGTTCTTC. Translating it yields CATSFSRLAGGNEQFF.